This entry concerns a single T cell receptor beta chain. Its target is unknown. The sample belongs to a study of T cells in Graves' hyperthyroidism and ophthalmopathy. Whole-study findings and limits: Ophthalmopathy was identified by the model a median 6.5 months ahead of onset.

Amplified TCR beta CDR3 regions derived from RNA transcripts. An initial round of RT-PCR targeting the TCR CDR3 relied on the HTBI primer set. TCRdb fed the multiplex PCR reads into MiXCR, producing one record per CDR3 protein. This table holds about 690,000 distinct CDR3 sequences, roughly 17% found once. Disease duration under 2 months; hyperthyroidism patients were aged 18 to 65. Diagnosis relied on clinical symptoms, serum thyroxine and TRAb, thyroid ultrasound and orbital computed tomography. This clonotype was obtained from a man aged 45-65 years with Graves' hyperthyroidism. The sample consisted of blood.

CDR3 nucleotides: TGTGCCAGTAAGAGCGGGACCTTATACTACAATGAGCAGTTCTTC. It translates to CASKSGTLYYNEQFF. The gene calls are TRBV19 and TRBJ2-1, with 7 bases that match TRBD2. This CDR3 comprises 15 residues. Trimming took 7 bases from V and 3 from J; bases not matched to a gene: 9. The V gene's germline CDR1 is LNHDA and CDR2 SQIVND (reference sequence).